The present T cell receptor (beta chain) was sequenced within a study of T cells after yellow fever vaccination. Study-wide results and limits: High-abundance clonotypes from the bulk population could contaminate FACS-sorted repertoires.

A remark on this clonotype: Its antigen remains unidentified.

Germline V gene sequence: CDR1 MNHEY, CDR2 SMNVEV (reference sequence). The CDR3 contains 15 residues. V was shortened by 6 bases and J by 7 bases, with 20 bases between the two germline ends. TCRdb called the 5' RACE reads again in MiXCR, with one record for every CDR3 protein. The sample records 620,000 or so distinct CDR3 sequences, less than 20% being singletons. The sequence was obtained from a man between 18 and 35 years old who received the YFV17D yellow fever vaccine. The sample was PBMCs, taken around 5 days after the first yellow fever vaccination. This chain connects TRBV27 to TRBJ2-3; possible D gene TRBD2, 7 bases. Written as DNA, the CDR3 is TGTGCCAGCAGCCCTATAGGGGGGGGCCGGAATACGCAGTATTTT. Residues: CASSPIGGGRNTQYF.